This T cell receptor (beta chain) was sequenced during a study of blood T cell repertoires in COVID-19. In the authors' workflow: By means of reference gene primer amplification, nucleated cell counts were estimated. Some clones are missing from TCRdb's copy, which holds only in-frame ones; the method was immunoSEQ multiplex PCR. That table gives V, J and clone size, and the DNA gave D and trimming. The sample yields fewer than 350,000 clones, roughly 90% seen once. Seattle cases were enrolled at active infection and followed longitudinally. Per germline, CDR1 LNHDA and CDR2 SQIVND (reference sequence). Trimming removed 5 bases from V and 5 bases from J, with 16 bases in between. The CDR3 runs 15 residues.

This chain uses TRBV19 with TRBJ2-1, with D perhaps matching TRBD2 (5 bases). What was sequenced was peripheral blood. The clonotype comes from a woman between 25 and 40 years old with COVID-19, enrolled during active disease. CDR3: CASSPRGTGNNEQFF. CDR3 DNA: TGTGCCAGTAGTCCCCGCGGAACGGGGAACAATGAGCAGTTCTTC.